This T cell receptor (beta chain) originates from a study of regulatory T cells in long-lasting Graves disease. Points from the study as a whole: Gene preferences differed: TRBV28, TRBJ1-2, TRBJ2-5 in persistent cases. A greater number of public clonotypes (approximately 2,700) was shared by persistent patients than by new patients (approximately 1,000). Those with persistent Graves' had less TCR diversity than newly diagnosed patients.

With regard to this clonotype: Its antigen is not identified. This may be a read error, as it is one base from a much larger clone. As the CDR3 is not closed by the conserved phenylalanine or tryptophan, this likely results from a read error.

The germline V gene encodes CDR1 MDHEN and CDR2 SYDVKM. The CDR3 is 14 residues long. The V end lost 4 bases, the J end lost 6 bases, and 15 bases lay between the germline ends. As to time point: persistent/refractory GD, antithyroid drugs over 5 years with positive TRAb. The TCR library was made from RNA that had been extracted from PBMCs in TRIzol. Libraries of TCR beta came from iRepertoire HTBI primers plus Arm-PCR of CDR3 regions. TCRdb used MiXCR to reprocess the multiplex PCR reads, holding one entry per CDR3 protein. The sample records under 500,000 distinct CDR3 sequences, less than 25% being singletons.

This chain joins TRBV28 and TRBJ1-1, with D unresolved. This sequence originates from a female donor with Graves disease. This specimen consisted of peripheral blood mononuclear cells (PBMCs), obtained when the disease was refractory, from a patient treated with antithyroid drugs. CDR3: CASSWRGLGAEAFS. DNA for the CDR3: TGTGCCAGCAGTTGGCGGGGTTTGGGAGCTGAAGCTTTCTCT.